This T cell receptor (beta chain) was documented in a study of T cell responses to AZD1222 COVID-19 vaccine. Overall study results and limits: With two AZD1222 doses given, Spike-specific TCR breadth and depth both rose. The sample set comprised mostly white British donors with more females, and clonal diversity was possibly underestimated. Only six or seven AZD1222 recipients were seropositive at baseline.

Using immunoSEQ multiplex PCR, the repertoire was profiled, and TCRdb retains in-frame clones only, with some absent. The sample has some 100,000 clones; 88% are singletons. As to this clone: The antigen is unknown.

This receptor was obtained from an adult who received the AZD1222 COVID-19 vaccine. The sample was peripheral blood, taken 28 days after the second AZD1222 dose.

CDR3 residues: CASSVNLAGGYNEQFF. The DNA for the CDR3 is TGTGCCAGCAGCGTAAATCTAGCGGGGGGTTACAATGAGCAGTTCTTC. V usage is TRBV11-2 and J usage is TRBJ2-1, with 11 bases matching TRBD2. The germline V gene encodes CDR1 SGHAT and CDR2 FQNNGV. J gave up 4 bases and V 5 bases, and 7 bases lay outside the gene matches. This CDR3 spans 16 amino acids.